One sample yielded the 30 T cell receptor beta chains listed below, sequenced in a study of identical twins (dated by TCRdb to 2015 to 2016). The library relied on 5' RACE. The sequencer listed for this sample is Illumina HiSeq 2000. Using fastp trimming at Q25 and MiXCR clonotype assembly, TCRdb reanalyzed the public sequencing data and kept in-frame beta chains. Each record represents a unique CDR3 protein, reported with the most common genes and DNA among its rows. The sample data list some 630,000 distinct CDR3 sequences, and 7.1% of these were observed just once. The biggest ten clones account for less than 2% of the sample. These data are also associated with another study on yellow fever vaccine responses in identical twins.

The sequenced material came from PBMCs. Every receptor here comes from a woman aged 18-29 years in good health.

This clonotype was detected ten times or more. The rearrangement joins TRBV5-5 to TRBJ1-1; D unclear. This CDR3 region has 15 residues. V was trimmed by 0 bases and J by 0 bases, leaving 9 bases between them. CDR1 is SGHKS, CDR2 YYEKEE, per germline (reference sequence). The CDR3 DNA follows: TGTGCCAGCAGCTTGGAAGTAACCATGAACACTGAAGCTTTCTTT. Translating gives CASSLEVTMNTEAFF. Looking up the rest from reference TRBV5-5 and TRBJ1-1 gives the full variable domain: DAGVTQSPTHLIKTRGQQVTLRCSPISGHKSVSWYQQVLGQGPQFIFQYYEKEERGRGNFPDRFSARQFPNYSSELNVNALLLGDSALYLCASSLEVTMNTEAFFGQGTRLTVV.

The table lists this clonotype with a few counts. The chain couples TRBV14 to TRBJ2-3; no clear D gene. Germline lookup yields CDR1 SGHDN and CDR2 FVKESK. The germline V and J ends were trimmed by 2 bases and 6 bases, with 12 bases remaining between them. The CDR3 sequence is 14 residues long. Here the CDR3 reads CASSQSGLRDTQYF. The CDR3, as DNA: TGTGCCAGCAGCCAATCGGGCCTCAGGGATACGCAGTATTTT.

This clonotype was detected ten times or more. This chain uses TRBV3-1 with TRBJ2-1; no firm D call. Per germline, CDR1 LGHDT and CDR2 YNNKEL (reference sequence). The CDR3 has 15 residues. Trimming took 1 base from V and 4 from J, leaving 11 bases between them. Here the CDR3 DNA reads TGTGCCAGCAGCCAAGGGTGGCAGAATTACAATGAGCAGTTCTTC. Translation gives CASSQGWQNYNEQFF.

This clonotype was found a few times. The rearrangement uses TRBV9 and TRBJ1-1; D might be TRBD1 (5 bases). The CDR3 loop spans 14 amino acids. Trimming left V 0 bases short and J 5 bases short, with 11 bases between. The germline V gene encodes CDR1 SGDLS and CDR2 YYNGEE. CDR3 loop: CASSVGVAGTEAFF. In DNA form, the CDR3 reads TGTGCCAGCAGCGTAGGAGTGGCAGGGACTGAAGCTTTCTTT.

V is TRBV20-1 and J is TRBJ2-5, with 7 bases lining up with TRBD2. The V and J ends lost 2 bases and 5 bases, in that order; junction bases with no gene match: 8. The germline CDR1 and CDR2 sequences are DFQATT and SNEGSKA (reference sequence). CDR3 length: 14 amino acids. CDR3 sequence reads: CSARLSGITETQYF. The CDR3 bases are TGCAGTGCTAGACTAAGCGGGATCACGGAGACCCAGTACTTC.

This clonotype was detected many times. The chain joins TRBV3-1 to TRBJ2-3, with D maybe TRBD2 (5 bases). This CDR3 has 15 residues. V lost 1 base, J lost 5 bases, and 13 bases lay in between. Germline V gene sequence: CDR1 LGHDT, CDR2 YNNKEL (reference sequence). The CDR3 loop is CASSQGGRLIDTQYF. In DNA form, the CDR3 reads TGTGCCAGCAGCCAAGGCGGGCGACTGATAGATACGCAGTATTTT.

This clonotype was counted only a few times. The chain uses TRBV5-1 and TRBJ2-1, with 8 bases that match TRBD1. V lost 2 bases, J lost 5 bases, and 3 bases stayed unmatched. This CDR3 region has 14 residues. Looked up from germline, CDR1 is SGHRS and CDR2 is YFSETQ. DNA for the CDR3: TGCGCCAGCAGCTTCAGGGGGCGGGACAATGAGCAGTTCTTC. This gives the protein CASSFRGRDNEQFF.

At least ten counts were recorded for this clonotype. The chain is built from TRBV10-3 and TRBJ2-2; maybe TRBD1 (6 bases). Looked up from germline, CDR1 is ENHRY and CDR2 is SYGVKD. The germline V and J ends were trimmed by 5 bases and 5 bases, with 15 bases remaining between them. The CDR3 consists of 15 residues. The DNA for the CDR3 is TGTGCCATCAGTTTGGACAGCCCACGGACCGGGGAGCTGTTTTTT. Translating it yields CAISLDSPRTGELFF.

In its sample, this clonotype was seen a few times. DNA for the CDR3: TGTGCCACCAGTGTCGGAGGCGTAGGGACAGATACGCAGTATTTT. Protein sequence: CATSVGGVGTDTQYF. The rearrangement joins TRBV24-1 to TRBJ2-3, with D possibly matching TRBD2 (5 bases). V was trimmed by 5 bases and J by 3 bases, leaving 14 bases between them. The CDR3 length is 15 residues. Germline values: CDR1 KGHDR, CDR2 SFDVKD.

The sample holds a few counts of this clonotype. The rearrangement joins TRBV6-2 or TRBV6-3 to TRBJ2-7; D call uncertain. Germline assignment: CDR1 MNHEY and CDR2 SVGEGT. This CDR3 has 12 amino acids. V lost 7 bases and J lost 2, with 9 bases in between. CDR3 DNA sequence: TGTGCCAGCAACGATAGGCCCTACGAGCAGTACTTC. It yields the protein CASNDRPYEQYF.

This clonotype was seen ten or more times. The J gene is TRBJ2-7, the V gene TRBV12-3 or TRBV12-4; D is unclear. The V end lost 0 bases, the J end lost 6 bases, and 6 bases lay between the germline ends. The CDR3 consists of 12 residues. CDR3 bases: TGTGCCAGCAGTTTAGCGCCCGGCGAGCAGTACTTC. Its protein product is CASSLAPGEQYF.

This clonotype was picked up many times. The chain carries TRBV29-1 and TRBJ2-7; D is possibly TRBD1 (6 bases). The CDR3 length is 13 residues. CDR1 and CDR2 from the germline V gene are SQVTM and ANQGSEA. Trimming stripped 4 bases from V and 2 bases from J, with 12 bases between. The CDR3 region is CSVGGAGAYEQYF. The CDR3 DNA is TGCAGCGTTGGTGGTGCAGGGGCCTACGAGCAGTACTTC.

The chain carries TRBV7-2 and TRBJ2-5; 10 nucleotides match TRBD2. CDR3 length: 16 residues. The J segment lost 2 bases and the V segment lost 5 bases, leaving 8 bases of the junction unmatched. CDR1 is SGHTA and CDR2 is FQGNSA in the germline V gene. The CDR3 region has the DNA TGTGCCAGCAGCGTTCTAGCGGGGGCCCCACAAGAGACCCAGTACTTC. Translating it yields CASSVLAGAPQETQYF.

With respect to this clonotype: Its ends do not fully match the called genes, so a read error is possible. The DNA for the CDR3 is TGTGCCAGCATTCAGGGTGGCGTGATCTTT. The encoded protein is CASIQGGVIF. J is TRBJ1-1 and V is TRBV6-1; TRBD1 might be the D (5 bases). This CDR3 has 10 residues. The germline gives CDR1 MNHNS, CDR2 SASEGT.

This chain uses TRBV15 with TRBJ2-3; TRBD1 aligns across 8 bases. V lost 3 bases, J lost 2 bases, and 7 bases stayed unmatched. This CDR3 is 16 amino acids long. Per the germline V gene, CDR1 is LNHNV and CDR2 is YYDKDF (reference sequence). CDR3 nucleotide sequence: TGTGCCACCAGCAGTGAGACAGGGGCGAACACAGATACGCAGTATTTT. Amino acid sequence: CATSSETGANTDTQYF.

This clonotype was seen repeatedly, ten times or more. The CDR3 DNA reads as TGCAGCTTCCCTCGCGGGGGCACAGATACGCAGTATTTT. Protein sequence: CSFPRGGTDTQYF. This chain uses TRBV29-1 with TRBJ2-3; weak D call: TRBD2 (6 bases). Trimming pared 8 bases from V and 1 base from J, leaving 13 bases between. Germline CDR1 SQVTM, CDR2 ANQGSEA. The CDR3 loop spans 13 amino acids.

The chain has TRBV6-1 and TRBJ2-1; the match to TRBD2 covers 7 bases. V lost 6 bases and J lost 0; bases outside the gene matches: 5. The CDR3 covers 15 residues. Germline V CDR1 and CDR2: MNHNS, SASEGT. CDR3 bases: TGTGCCAGCAGACTCACGGGGGGCTCCTACAATGAGCAGTTCTTC. Encoded protein: CASRLTGGSYNEQFF.

There are many counts of this clonotype. The CDR3: CASSQGVGTGEGNEQFF. The CDR3 DNA follows: TGCGCCAGCAGCCAAGGAGTCGGGACAGGGGAGGGCAATGAGCAGTTCTTC. V and J are TRBV4-1 and TRBJ2-1; 10 positions match TRBD1. The CDR3 is 17 amino acids. The V gene's germline CDR1 is MGHRA and CDR2 YSYEKL. Unmatched junction bases numbered 9, after V lost 1 base and J lost 6 bases.

There are many counts of this clonotype. The genes are TRBV29-1 and TRBJ2-7; 7 bases are shared with TRBD1. V was clipped by 6 bases and J by 7 bases; unmatched bases: 12. CDR1 is SQVTM and CDR2 is ANQGSEA in the germline V gene. The CDR3 has 13 residues. The CDR3 nucleotides read TGCAGCGTCGGGTTCACAGGGGTGGGGGAGCAGTACTTC. It is translated as CSVGFTGVGEQYF.

The chain combines TRBV29-1 with TRBJ2-3; unclear D gene. CDR1 and CDR2 (germline): SQVTM, ANQGSEA. This CDR3 spans 15 amino acids. V lost 2 bases, J lost 0 bases, and 12 bases lay in between. The CDR3 here is CSVESRTTSTDTQYF. The CDR3 DNA sequence: TGCAGCGTTGAATCCAGGACGACTAGCACAGATACGCAGTATTTT.

This clonotype was detected ten times or more. The chain joins TRBV2 to TRBJ2-5, with 7 positions matching TRBD2. Per germline, CDR1 SNHLY and CDR2 FYNNEI. The CDR3 length is 13 residues. J was trimmed by 0 bases and V by 10 bases; bases with no gene match: 5. This chain's CDR3 is CATGGEYQETQYF. CDR3 DNA sequence: TGTGCCACTGGGGGGGAGTACCAAGAGACCCAGTACTTC.

The genes are TRBV4-1 and TRBJ2-3, with TRBD2 identical over 12 bases. The CDR3 spans 18 residues. Germline V gene lookup returns CDR1 MGHRA and CDR2 YSYEKL. J was trimmed by 6 bases and V by 2 bases; bases with no gene match: 12. DNA for the CDR3: TGCGCCAGCAGCCAACGCAGCACTAGCGGGGGGCCATATGATACGCAGTATTTT. Its translation is CASSQRSTSGGPYDTQYF.

In its sample, this clonotype was seen many times. The chain uses TRBV14 and TRBJ2-2; the D gene is possibly TRBD2 (7 bases). The V and J ends lost 0 bases and 5 bases respectively, with 16 bases between them. The germline V gene encodes CDR1 SGHDN and CDR2 FVKESK. This CDR3 has 17 amino acids. CDR3 sequence reads: CASSQDPPRGPTGELFF. The CDR3 region has the DNA TGTGCCAGCAGCCAAGATCCCCCGCGGGGGCCGACCGGGGAGCTGTTTTTT. The complete variable domain, with remaining parts taken from reference TRBV14 and TRBJ2-2, reads EAGVTQFPSHSVIEKGQTVTLRCDPISGHDNLYWYRRVMGKEIKFLLHFVKESKQDESGMPNNRFLAERTGGTYSTLKVQPAELEDSGVYFCASSQDPPRGPTGELFFGEGSRLTVL.

J is TRBJ2-7 and V is TRBV6-1; 7 bases are a match to TRBD1. The CDR3 covers 14 residues. V lost 6 bases to trimming and J lost 7 bases; unmatched junction nucleotides: 12. Germline V gene lookup returns CDR1 MNHNS and CDR2 SASEGT. The CDR3 region has the DNA TGTGCCAGCAGCTCTCAGGGGGTAAGGCAGGAGCAGTACTTC. Protein: CASSSQGVRQEQYF.

This clonotype has a count of ten or more. The chain combines TRBV5-1 with TRBJ1-1; weak D call: TRBD1 (5 bases). The CDR3 has 13 amino acids. V was pared by 2 bases and J by 3 bases, with 8 bases between. From germline, CDR1 is SGHRS and CDR2 YFSETQ. The chain's CDR3 is CASSLWGYTEAFF. CDR3 DNA sequence: TGCGCCAGCAGCTTATGGGGGTACACTGAAGCTTTCTTT.

The rearrangement links TRBV4-1 to TRBJ2-5; weak D call: TRBD1 (5 bases). V dropped 4 bases and J dropped 5 bases, with 14 bases sitting between them. The CDR3 is 14 amino acids. CDR1 and CDR2 (germline): MGHRA, YSYEKL. The CDR3 spells CASSLQGLGETQYF. CDR3 bases: TGCGCCAGCAGCCTGCAGGGTTTGGGGGAGACCCAGTACTTC.

This clonotype has at least ten counts. V is TRBV20-1 and J is TRBJ1-1; D is unresolved. This CDR3 contains 11 residues. Germline V gene data show CDR1 as DFQATT and CDR2 as SNEGSKA (reference sequence). V lost 0 bases, J lost 3 bases, and 2 bases lay in between. The CDR3 protein is CSARDHTEAFF. CDR3 nucleotides: TGCAGTGCTAGAGATCACACTGAAGCTTTCTTT.

The chain has TRBV7-2 and TRBJ2-5, with D perhaps matching TRBD1 (6 bases). This CDR3 region has 14 residues. V lost 7 bases, J lost 5 bases, and 17 bases lay in between. Germline V gene sequence: CDR1 SGHTA, CDR2 FQGNSA. CDR3 coding DNA: TGTGCCAGCACCGTACAGGGCATCCAGGAGACCCAGTACTTC. Translating it yields CASTVQGIQETQYF.

This clonotype was counted ten times or more. V is TRBV29-1 and J is TRBJ2-2, with no clear D. Per germline, CDR1 SQVTM and CDR2 ANQGSEA. The CDR3 has 14 amino acids. The germline V and J ends were trimmed by 4 bases and 0 bases, with 9 bases remaining between them. The DNA of the CDR3 is TGCAGCGTTGTAGGAAACGCGAACACCGGGGAGCTGTTTTTT. This codes for CSVVGNANTGELFF.

This clonotype was counted between two and nine times. This chain connects TRBV9 to TRBJ2-1; 13 bases line up with TRBD2. The CDR3 is 15 amino acids. The V and J ends lost 0 bases and 9 bases, in that order; junction bases with no gene match: 3. Per the germline V gene, CDR1 is SGDLS and CDR2 is YYNGEE. The CDR3 loop reads CASSVGTSGSSEQFF. CDR3 DNA: TGTGCCAGCAGCGTAGGGACTAGCGGGAGTTCTGAGCAGTTCTTC.